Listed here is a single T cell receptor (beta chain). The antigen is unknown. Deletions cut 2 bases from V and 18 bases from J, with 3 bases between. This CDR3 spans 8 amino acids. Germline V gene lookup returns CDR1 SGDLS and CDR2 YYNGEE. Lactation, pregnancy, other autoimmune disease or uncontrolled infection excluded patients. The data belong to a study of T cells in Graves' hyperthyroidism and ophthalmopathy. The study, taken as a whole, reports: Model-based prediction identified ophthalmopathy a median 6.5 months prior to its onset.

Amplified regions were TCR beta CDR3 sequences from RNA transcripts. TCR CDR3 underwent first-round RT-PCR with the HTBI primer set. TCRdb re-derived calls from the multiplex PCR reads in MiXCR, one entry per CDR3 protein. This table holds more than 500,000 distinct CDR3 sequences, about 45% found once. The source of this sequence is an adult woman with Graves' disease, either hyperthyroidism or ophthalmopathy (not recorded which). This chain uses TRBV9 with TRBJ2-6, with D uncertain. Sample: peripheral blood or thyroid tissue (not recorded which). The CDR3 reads CASSVKTF. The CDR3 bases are TGTGCCAGCAGCGTCAAGACTTTC.